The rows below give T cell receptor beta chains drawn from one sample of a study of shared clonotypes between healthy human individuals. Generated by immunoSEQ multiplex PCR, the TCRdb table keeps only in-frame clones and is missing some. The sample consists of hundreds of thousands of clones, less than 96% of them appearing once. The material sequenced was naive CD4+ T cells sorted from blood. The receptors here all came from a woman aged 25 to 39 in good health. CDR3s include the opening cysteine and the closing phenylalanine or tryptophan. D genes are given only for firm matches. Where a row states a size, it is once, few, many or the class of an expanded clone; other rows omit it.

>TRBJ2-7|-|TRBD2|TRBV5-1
TGCGCCAGCAGCCAATGGACTAGCGGGGGATACGAGCAGTACTTC
CASSQWTSGGYEQYF
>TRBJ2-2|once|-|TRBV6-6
TGTGCCAGCAGTTACTCTAACAGGGTGGCCGGGGAGCTGTTTTTT
CASSYSNRVAGELFF
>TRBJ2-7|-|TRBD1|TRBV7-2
TGTGCCAGCAGCTCAATAAGGACCCGGGACAGGGCGTACGAGCAGTACTTC
CASSSIRTRDRAYEQYF
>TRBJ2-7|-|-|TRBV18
TGTGCCAGCTCACCGGACAACGAGCAGTACTTC
CASSPDNEQYF
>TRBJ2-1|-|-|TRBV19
TGTGCCAGTACCTCAGGAGGAGGGCCCCCCCTTTACAATGAGCAGTTCTTC
CASTSGGGPPLYNEQFF
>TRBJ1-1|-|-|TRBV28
TGTGCCAGCAGTCCCAACACTGAAGCTTTCTTT
CASSPNTEAFF
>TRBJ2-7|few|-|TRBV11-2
TGTGCCAGCAGGCCAGGCCCCTCTATAGGGGACGAGCAGTACTTC
CASRPGPSIGDEQYF
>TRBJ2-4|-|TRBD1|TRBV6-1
TGTGCCAGCAGAGGGACAGGGAGGGTATCGAGCATTCAGTACTTC
CASRGTGRVSSIQYF
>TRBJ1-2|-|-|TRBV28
TGTGCCAGCAGTTTATGGGCCAGTTCCAACTATGGCTACACCTTC
CASSLWASSNYGYTF
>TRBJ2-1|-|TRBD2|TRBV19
TGTGCCAGTAGTATTGGGTCGGGAGGGTGGAACTACAATGAGCAGTTCTTC
CASSIGSGGWNYNEQFF
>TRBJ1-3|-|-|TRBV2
TGTGCCAGCAGCGAACGAGAAGGAAACACCATATATTTT
CASSEREGNTIYF
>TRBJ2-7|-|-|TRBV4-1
TGCGCCAGCAGCCAAGGAGAGCGGGCCCCAACCTACGAGCAGTACTTC
CASSQGERAPTYEQYF
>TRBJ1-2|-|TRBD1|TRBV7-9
TGTGCCAGCAGCTTATCCCAGGGGGCTCTCTATGGCTACACCTTC
CASSLSQGALYGYTF
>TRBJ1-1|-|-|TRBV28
TGTGCCAGCAGTCCTACTGCCGGGCAGGGGCAAATGAACACTGAAGCTTTCTTT
CASSPTAGQGQMNTEAFF
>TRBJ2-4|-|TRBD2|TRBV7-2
TGTGCCAGCAGCTTAGAGACTAGCGGGACCCGCCGGGCCAAAAACATTCAGTACTTC
CASSLETSGTRRAKNIQYF